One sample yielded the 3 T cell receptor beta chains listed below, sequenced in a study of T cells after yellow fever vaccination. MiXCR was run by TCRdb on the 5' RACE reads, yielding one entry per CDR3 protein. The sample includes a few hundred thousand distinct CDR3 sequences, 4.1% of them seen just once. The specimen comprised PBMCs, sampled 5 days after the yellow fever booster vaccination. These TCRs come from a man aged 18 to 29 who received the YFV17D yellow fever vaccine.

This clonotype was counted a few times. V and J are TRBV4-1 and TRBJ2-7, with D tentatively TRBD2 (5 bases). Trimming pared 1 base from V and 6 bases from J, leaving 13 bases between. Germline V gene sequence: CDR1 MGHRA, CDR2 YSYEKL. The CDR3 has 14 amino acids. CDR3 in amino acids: CASSQARFRGEQYF. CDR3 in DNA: TGCGCCAGCAGCCAAGCTCGGTTCCGGGGCGAGCAGTACTTC.

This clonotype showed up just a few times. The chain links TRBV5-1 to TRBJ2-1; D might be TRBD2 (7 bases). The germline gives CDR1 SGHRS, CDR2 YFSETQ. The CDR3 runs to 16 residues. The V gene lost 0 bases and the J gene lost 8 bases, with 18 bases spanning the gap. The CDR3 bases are TGCGCCAGCAGCTTGGCCGGGGGGCCGAGTGGGTATGAGCAGTTCTTC. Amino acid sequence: CASSLAGGPSGYEQFF.

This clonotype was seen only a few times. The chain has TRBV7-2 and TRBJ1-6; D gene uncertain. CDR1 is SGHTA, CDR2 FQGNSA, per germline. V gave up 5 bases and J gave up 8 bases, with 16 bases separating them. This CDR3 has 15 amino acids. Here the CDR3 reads CASSPSAESDSPLHF. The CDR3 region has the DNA TGTGCCAGCAGCCCATCAGCGGAGAGTGATTCACCCCTCCACTTT.